This entry lists 26 T cell receptor beta chains sequenced from one sample in a study of blood T cell repertoires in COVID-19. Only in-frame clones appear in the TCRdb table, and some are missing; sequencing was by immunoSEQ multiplex PCR. The repertoire includes around 120,000 clones, roughly 80% of them detected once, and 20% to 25% sits in the top ten. Material for sequencing was peripheral blood. These receptors all stem from an older man with active or convalescent COVID-19.

This clone was detected a few times. The chain employs TRBV5-1 and TRBJ1-6; D possibly corresponds to TRBD1 (5 bases). The germline V gene encodes CDR1 SGHRS and CDR2 YFSETQ. This CDR3 has 15 amino acids. Trimming pared 2 bases from V and 4 bases from J, leaving 10 bases between. DNA for the CDR3: TGCGCCAGCAGCTTCGATCAGGGTTATAATTCACCCCTCCACTTT. Translated: CASSFDQGYNSPLHF. Combining the CDR3 with reference TRBV5-1 and TRBJ1-6 gives the whole variable domain KAGVTQTPRYLIKTRGQQVTLSCSPISGHRSVSWYQQTPGQGLQFLFEYFSETQRNKGNFPGRFSGRQFSNSRSEMNVSTLELGDSALYLCASSFDQGYNSPLHFGNGTRLTVT.

The chain combines TRBV24-1 with TRBJ1-1, with a tentative D call TRBD1 (6 bases). The V gene lost 6 bases and the J gene lost 1 base, with 11 bases spanning the gap. Germline V gene data show CDR1 as KGHDR and CDR2 as SFDVKD. The CDR3 consists of 14 residues. This chain's CDR3 is CATSRGAGNTEAFF. CDR3 sequence (DNA): TGTGCCACCAGTCGGGGGGCCGGGAACACTGAAGCTTTCTTT.

This rearrangement joins TRBV10-1 to TRBJ2-5; D may be TRBD2 (6 bases). Trimming removed 5 bases from V and 2 bases from J, with 12 bases in between. This CDR3 has 14 residues. CDR1 is WNHNN, CDR2 SYGVQD, per germline (reference sequence). The CDR3 nucleotides are TGCGCCAGCAGTCCGGGACTCCCACAAGAGACCCAGTACTTC. This translates into CASSPGLPQETQYF.

This sequence joins TRBV7-2 and TRBJ2-7; maybe TRBD2 (6 bases). The CDR3 loop spans 18 amino acids. Per the germline V gene, CDR1 is SGHTA and CDR2 is FQGNSA. V lost 5 bases to trimming and J lost 0 bases, with 23 bases between them. The CDR3, as DNA: TGTGCCAGCAGCCTTTTTGGCCACCTTATAGCGGACTCCTACGAGCAGTACTTC. It encodes CASSLFGHLIADSYEQYF. Filled out from reference TRBV7-2 and TRBJ2-7, the complete variable domain reads GAGVSQSPSNKVTEKGKDVELRCDPISGHTALYWYRQSLGQGLEFLIYFQGNSAPDKSGLPSDRFSAERTGGSVSTLTIQRTQQEDSAVYLCASSLFGHLIADSYEQYFGPGTRLTVT.

This clone was seen a handful of times. The J gene is TRBJ1-1, the V gene TRBV7-3; the D gene is possibly TRBD1 (6 bases). The CDR3 is 17 residues long. CDR1 and CDR2 (germline): SGHTA, FQGTGA. Trimming removed 4 bases at V and 5 bases at J, with 23 bases between. The CDR3 coding sequence is TGTGCCAGCAGCTCGACGTACAGGGCAGTGAACCTAACTGAAGCTTTCTTT. This encodes CASSSTYRAVNLTEAFF.

The chain employs TRBV11-2 and TRBJ2-1, with a tentative D call TRBD2 (6 bases). Germline V gene lookup returns CDR1 SGHAT and CDR2 FQNNGV. The CDR3 consists of 14 residues. The V end was cut by 0 bases, the J end by 7 bases, with 10 bases between. This chain's CDR3 is CASSLEGTDNEQFF. The CDR3 bases are TGTGCCAGCAGCTTAGAAGGGACTGATAATGAGCAGTTCTTC.

The chain recombines TRBV30 with TRBJ1-2; TRBD1 matches at 7 bases. In germline, CDR1 is GTSNPN, CDR2 SVGIG (reference sequence). The CDR3 covers 13 residues. J was trimmed by 6 bases and V by 1 base; bases with no gene match: 5. The CDR3 loop reads CAWSEYRGDGYTF. The CDR3 bases are TGTGCCTGGAGTGAGTACAGGGGAGATGGCTACACCTTC.

This clone came up once. CDR3 loop: CASSSYRGNYGNTIYF. The CDR3 nucleotides read TGTGCCAGCAGTTCGTACAGGGGCAATTACGGAAACACCATATATTTT. The chain uses TRBV6-5 and TRBJ1-3; 7 bases line up with TRBD1. CDR1 and CDR2 (germline): MNHEY, SVGAGI. The CDR3 sequence is 16 residues long. Trimming at V came to 4 bases and at J to 4 bases, leaving 10 bases not matched to a gene.

This chain joins TRBV6-5 and TRBJ1-3, with 8 bases identical to TRBD1. CDR1 MNHEY and CDR2 SVGAGI come from the germline V gene. CDR3 size: 14 residues. Trimming cost V 6 bases and J 4 bases; bases outside gene matches: 5. In nucleotides, the CDR3 is TGTGCCAGCAGCAGGGGGCAAGGAGGAAACACCATATATTTT. Translating gives CASSRGQGGNTIYF.

J is TRBJ1-3 and V is TRBV18; D is possibly TRBD1 (6 bases). V lost 3 bases to trimming and J lost 5 bases, with 17 bases between them. Germline V lookup: CDR1 KGHSH, CDR2 LQKENI. This CDR3 has 16 amino acids. The CDR3, as DNA: TGTGCCAGCTCACCCCTCGCAGCCCAGGGGAGAAACACCATATATTTT. Translation gives CASSPLAAQGRNTIYF.

The J gene is TRBJ1-5, the V gene TRBV5-4; possibly TRBD1 for D (5 bases). Germline CDR1 and CDR2: SGHNT and YYREEE (reference sequence). The CDR3 is 12 amino acids. V shed 1 base and J shed 7 bases, with 6 bases lying between them. CDR3 region: CASSLQGQPQHF. CDR3 in DNA: TGTGCCAGCAGCTTGCAGGGCCAGCCCCAGCATTTT. Filled out from reference TRBV5-4 and TRBJ1-5, the complete variable domain reads ETGVTQSPTHLIKTRGQQVTLRCSSQSGHNTVSWYQQALGQGPQFIFQYYREEENGRGNFPPRFSGLQFPNYSSELNVNALELDDSALYLCASSLQGQPQHFGDGTRLSIL.

The DNA of the CDR3 is TGTGCCAGCAGGGAGAGTGGCGAGCAGTTCTTC. It codes for CASRESGEQFF. The V gene is TRBV2, the J gene TRBJ2-1; unclear D gene. CDR3 length: 11 residues. V lost 6 bases, J lost 10 bases, and 10 bases lay in between. The germline V gene has CDR1 SNHLY and CDR2 FYNNEI. Full variable domain (remainder filled in from reference TRBV2 and TRBJ2-1): EPEVTQTPSHQVTQMGQEVILRCVPISNHLYFYWYRQILGQKVEFLVSFYNNEISEKSEIFDDQFSVERPDGSNFTLKIRSTKLEDSAMYFCASRESGEQFFGPGTRLTVL.

The chain carries TRBV6-5 and TRBJ2-7; TRBD2 is a possible D gene (6 bases). CDR3 length: 13 amino acids. Trimming shortened V by 6 bases and J by 7 bases, and 16 bases separated the two germline ends. Germline V gene data show CDR1 as MNHEY and CDR2 as SVGAGI. The chain's CDR3 is CASRPTVGREQYF. Here the CDR3 DNA reads TGTGCCAGCAGGCCGACAGTTGGGAGGGAGCAGTACTTC.

The rearrangement uses TRBV3-1 (or the pseudogene TRBV3-2) and TRBJ2-5; the D is unclear. CDR1 is LGHDT and CDR2 is YNNKEL in the germline V gene (reference sequence). Trimming cost V 2 bases and J 4 bases, with 11 bases left between them. This CDR3 is 14 amino acids long. The CDR3 is CASSQRSRGETQYF. The CDR3 DNA sequence: TGTGCCAGCAGCCAAAGGTCCCGAGGAGAGACCCAGTACTTC.

This chain uses TRBV18 with TRBJ2-5; 10 nucleotides match TRBD1. This CDR3 region has 15 residues. V shed 4 bases, J shed 5 bases, and the junction held 7 bases outside the gene matches. The germline V gene encodes CDR1 KGHSH and CDR2 LQKENI. The CDR3 spells CASSRGQGNGETQYF. CDR3 nucleotide sequence: TGTGCCAGCTCACGGGGACAGGGGAACGGGGAGACCCAGTACTTC.

The chain has TRBV30 and TRBJ1-1; the match to TRBD1 covers 7 bases. Germline values: CDR1 GTSNPN, CDR2 SVGIG (reference sequence). Losses at the gene ends were 3 bases for V and 4 bases for J; bases not matched to a gene: 2. This CDR3 has 12 residues. The CDR3 DNA sequence: TGTGCCTGGAGCCAGGGGGGCACTGAAGCTTTCTTT. Amino acid sequence: CAWSQGGTEAFF. Looking up the rest from reference TRBV30 and TRBJ1-1 gives the full variable domain: SQTIHQWPATLVQPVGSPLSLECTVEGTSNPNLYWYRQAAGRGLQLLFYSVGIGQISSEVPQNLSASRPQDRQFILSSKKLLLSDSGFYLCAWSQGGTEAFFGQGTRLTVV.

CDR3 DNA sequence: TGTGCCAGCAGTCTACAGGGGGCTAGCACAGATACGCAGTATTTT. The encoded protein is CASSLQGASTDTQYF. The rearrangement links TRBV6-4 to TRBJ2-3, with 9 bases lining up with TRBD1. V gave up 5 bases and J gave up 0 bases; unmatched junction bases: 3. Germline CDR1 MRHNA, CDR2 SNTAGT. The CDR3 runs 15 residues.

V usage is TRBV3-1 (or the pseudogene TRBV3-2) and J usage is TRBJ2-7; 9 bases align to TRBD2. This CDR3 spans 12 amino acids. The V segment lost 3 bases and the J segment 13 bases; nucleotides outside the gene matches: 7. The germline gives CDR1 LGHDT, CDR2 YNNKEL (reference sequence). CDR3 sequence reads: CASSHTKGLAYF. The DNA of the CDR3 is TGTGCCAGCAGCCACACAAAGGGACTAGCTTACTTC.

This chain uses TRBV5-1 with TRBJ1-4; 7 positions match TRBD1. J gave up 7 bases and V 0 bases, and 9 bases lay outside the gene matches. The CDR3 extends over 16 amino acids. Germline V gene data show CDR1 as SGHRS and CDR2 as YFSETQ. The CDR3 loop reads CASSLEKGGEGEKLFF. CDR3 in DNA: TGCGCCAGCAGCTTGGAGAAAGGGGGCGAAGGTGAAAAACTGTTTTTT.

The chain has TRBV9 and TRBJ1-5, with TRBD1 as a possible D gene (6 bases). Between the trimmed V and J ends, which lost 2 bases and 4 bases, there was a span of 10 bases. The CDR3 has 14 amino acids. Germline loops: CDR1 SGDLS, CDR2 YYNGEE. The CDR3 nucleotides read TGTGCCAGCAGCGTGTCAGGGGAAAATCAGCCCCAGCATTTT. As protein: CASSVSGENQPQHF.

The chain combines TRBV5-1 with TRBJ2-3; 8 bases align to TRBD2. CDR3 length: 16 amino acids. Trimming took 0 bases from V and 5 from J; bases not matched to a gene: 8. CDR1 is SGHRS, CDR2 YFSETQ, per germline. In DNA form, the CDR3 reads TGCGCCAGCAGCTTGGCAACGGGGGGGCCTGGAGATACGCAGTATTTT. This codes for CASSLATGGPGDTQYF.

The chain links TRBV28 to TRBJ1-1; TRBD1 matches at 9 bases. From germline, CDR1 is MDHEN and CDR2 SYDVKM. This CDR3 has 15 residues. The junction had 6 bases not matched to a gene; V was cut back by 4 bases and J by 3 bases. The chain's CDR3 is CASSSPGQGHTEAFF. The CDR3 DNA follows: TGTGCCAGCAGTTCCCCGGGACAGGGTCACACTGAAGCTTTCTTT.

The chain is built from TRBV15 and TRBJ1-4; the D is unclear. The CDR3 consists of 15 residues. The germline CDR1 and CDR2 sequences are LNHNV and YYDKDF (reference sequence). V lost 5 bases, J lost 6 bases, and 16 bases lay in between. CDR3 region: CATSARGKGYEKLFF. As DNA, the CDR3 is TGTGCCACCAGCGCACGGGGTAAAGGGTATGAAAAACTGTTTTTT.

The chain combines TRBV6-1 with TRBJ1-5, with TRBD1 matching over 10 bases. Germline V gene sequence: CDR1 MNHNS, CDR2 SASEGT. The J segment lost 1 base and the V segment lost 1 base, leaving 10 bases of the junction unmatched. The CDR3 has 19 amino acids. DNA of the CDR3: TGTGCCAGCAGTGAAGGTTATGACAGGGGGCTTTTAAGCAATCAGCCCCAGCATTTT. This gives the protein CASSEGYDRGLLSNQPQHF.

This clone was observed once. The rearrangement uses TRBV19 and TRBJ2-3; 7 bases map to TRBD2. Germline V lookup: CDR1 LNHDA, CDR2 SQIVND (reference sequence). This CDR3 is built from 15 residues. V gave up 3 bases and J gave up 3 bases; unmatched junction bases: 6. As DNA, the CDR3 is TGTGCCAGTAGTATGGGCGGGAGAAAGACAGATACGCAGTATTTT. Amino acid sequence: CASSMGGRKTDTQYF.

This clone was counted between two and nine times. The chain joins TRBV19 to TRBJ2-1; the match to TRBD1 covers 11 bases. V lost 4 bases, J lost 7 bases, and 3 bases stayed unmatched. CDR1 and CDR2 (germline): LNHDA, SQIVND (reference sequence). The CDR3 covers 14 residues. The CDR3 DNA follows: TGTGCCAGTAGTAGGGACAGGGGGGTAAATGAGCAGTTCTTC. Amino acids: CASSRDRGVNEQFF.